Shown below are 28 T cell receptor beta chains from a single sample sequenced in a study of blood T cells in healthy people across ages. Using a J-beta primer mix together with a sample-barcoded 5' primer, a second PCR was run for roughly 7 to 11 cycles. Each CDR3 protein gets one entry after TCRdb re-called the 5' RACE reads with MiXCR. The sample includes approximately 940,000 distinct CDR3 sequences, around 49% seen only once; the top ten take under 15%. The specimen was blood. These receptors came from a man younger than 45 in good health.

J is TRBJ1-6 and V is TRBV7-2; D unclear. V was trimmed by 0 bases and J by 9 bases, leaving 9 bases between them. Germline V gene data show CDR1 as SGHTA and CDR2 as FQGNSA. The CDR3 runs 14 residues. In nucleotides, the CDR3 is TGTGCCAGCAGCTTAGCGACCCTTGCTTCACCCCTCCACTTT. Translating it yields CASSLATLASPLHF. Full variable domain (remainder filled in from reference TRBV7-2 and TRBJ1-6): GAGVSQSPSNKVTEKGKDVELRCDPISGHTALYWYRQSLGQGLEFLIYFQGNSAPDKSGLPSDRFSAERTGGSVSTLTIQRTQQEDSAVYLCASSLATLASPLHFGNGTRLTVT.

In its sample, this clonotype was seen a few times. The J gene is TRBJ2-3, the V gene TRBV30; 7 bases match TRBD2. This CDR3 spans 15 amino acids. The germline CDR1 and CDR2 sequences are GTSNPN and SVGIG (reference sequence). J lost 1 base, V lost 2 bases, and 6 bases had no gene match. For the CDR3, the DNA is TGTGCCTGGAGTCGGGGCGGGGGTGGCACAGATACGCAGTATTTT. The encoded protein is CAWSRGGGGTDTQYF.

About this clonotype itself: A much larger clone is a single base away; this may be a read error. The rearrangement uses TRBV28 and TRBJ2-1; 9 bases line up with TRBD2. Looked up from germline, CDR1 is MDHEN and CDR2 is SYDVKM. Trimming cost V 6 bases and J 5 bases; bases outside gene matches: 5. CDR3 length: 14 amino acids. The CDR3 DNA sequence: TGTGCCAGCAGCCGCGGGGGGGCCGACAATGAGCAGTTCTTC. It yields the protein CASSRGGADNEQFF.

This clonotype showed up just a few times. The genes are TRBV6-1 and TRBJ1-2; the D gene is possibly TRBD1 (6 bases). Germline CDR1 MNHNS, CDR2 SASEGT. This CDR3 has 13 amino acids. Trimming removed 5 bases from V and 10 bases from J, with 17 bases in between. The CDR3, as DNA: TGTGCCAGCAGTCAATCGGACAGTGGTACCTACACCTTC. The encoded protein is CASSQSDSGTYTF.

This sequence joins TRBV6-5 and TRBJ2-6, with no clear D. CDR3 length: 15 amino acids. Germline CDR1 reads MNHEY; CDR2 reads SVGAGI. V dropped 0 bases and J dropped 2 bases, with 5 bases sitting between them. CDR3 loop: CASSYSDPGANVLTF. In nucleotides, the CDR3 is TGTGCCAGCAGTTACTCCGACCCTGGGGCCAACGTCCTGACTTTC.

V usage is TRBV6-6 and J usage is TRBJ2-1, with a tentative D call TRBD2 (5 bases). V was cut by 10 bases and J by 8 bases, with 18 bases left in between. The CDR3 is made up of 13 amino acids. CDR1 is MNHNY, CDR2 SVGAGI, per germline (reference sequence). CDR3 DNA: TGTGCCATCCGGGGTGTCAATAAGGATGAGCAGTTCTTC. Its translation: CAIRGVNKDEQFF.

This rearrangement joins TRBV20-1 to TRBJ2-3; D remains ambiguous. The length of the CDR3 is 16 residues. Germline-derived CDR1 and CDR2 are DFQATT and SNEGSKA (reference sequence). Trimming stripped 6 bases from V and 2 bases from J, with 21 bases between. The CDR3: CSALGDYRAFTDTQYF. CDR3 in DNA: TGCAGTGCCCTAGGCGATTACAGAGCTTTCACAGATACGCAGTATTTT.

With respect to this clonotype: One end of the junction varies from germline; a read error may be responsible. The gene calls are TRBV12-3 or TRBV12-4 and TRBJ2-3; 7 positions match TRBD1. The CDR3 extends over 14 amino acids. Here the CDR3 DNA reads TGTGCCAGCAGTGCACAGGGGAGAGAAGATATGCAGTATTTT. Residues: CASSAQGREDMQYF.

This chain uses TRBV4-1 with TRBJ2-3, with unresolved D. The CDR3 is made up of 15 amino acids. The V gene lost 4 bases and the J gene lost 1 base, with 12 bases spanning the gap. The V gene's germline CDR1 is MGHRA and CDR2 YSYEKL. Written as DNA, the CDR3 is TGCGCCAGCAGCCTCTTGGCGGTTGGCACAGATACGCAGTATTTT. Protein: CASSLLAVGTDTQYF.

The V and J genes are TRBV4-1 and TRBJ2-2; no clear D. Germline lookup yields CDR1 MGHRA and CDR2 YSYEKL. The CDR3 length is 16 residues. V lost 1 base and J lost 6, with 15 bases in between. The CDR3 is CASSQAPTSFPGELFF. The CDR3 DNA is TGCGCCAGCAGCCAAGCGCCGACCAGCTTTCCCGGGGAGCTGTTTTTT.

The chain joins TRBV29-1 to TRBJ1-2; perhaps TRBD1 as D (6 bases). Germline V gene lookup returns CDR1 SQVTM and CDR2 ANQGSEA. The germline V and J ends were trimmed by 5 bases and 3 bases, with 22 bases remaining between them. The CDR3 has 16 amino acids. The chain's CDR3 is CSVRPNTGFLDYGYTF. Written as DNA, the CDR3 is TGCAGCGTTCGCCCGAATACAGGGTTTCTAGACTATGGCTACACCTTC.

The chain carries TRBV4-1 and TRBJ2-7; no clear D gene. Germline assignment: CDR1 MGHRA and CDR2 YSYEKL. The CDR3 covers 13 residues. Trimming took 1 base from V and 3 from J, leaving 7 bases between them. CDR3 region: CASSQGAVYEQYF. The CDR3 DNA sequence: TGCGCCAGCAGCCAAGGGGCAGTCTACGAGCAGTACTTC.

In this sample, this clonotype turned up once. The chain recombines TRBV9 with TRBJ2-1; D is perhaps TRBD1 (6 bases). The last part of the DNA fits TRBJ2-7 better; the J call may be wrong. Germline V CDR1 and CDR2: SGDLS, YYNGEE. CDR3 size: 14 residues. CDR3 DNA: TGTGCCAGCAGCGGGGGACATACCCCCACAGGGCAGTACTTC. Its translation is CASSGGHTPTGQYF.

This clonotype was counted a few times. V gene TRBV20-1 combines with J gene TRBJ2-7, with 9 bases that match TRBD2. The CDR3 covers 15 residues. CDR1 and CDR2 (germline): DFQATT, SNEGSKA (reference sequence). The junction had 10 bases not matched to a gene; V was cut back by 6 bases and J by 1 base. The CDR3 here is CSAVGGGAWSYEQYF. The DNA for the CDR3 is TGCAGTGCAGTAGGCGGGGGGGCCTGGTCCTACGAGCAGTACTTC.

The table lists this clonotype with a few counts. CDR3 sequence: CASSLGMGLITDTQYF. The CDR3 DNA follows: TGTGCCAGCAGTTTGGGGATGGGTCTAATCACAGATACGCAGTATTTT. The chain couples TRBV6-5 to TRBJ2-3; no definite D call. V was clipped by 4 bases and J by 2 bases, with 16 bases between them. Germline CDR1 and CDR2: MNHEY and SVGAGI. The CDR3 is 16 amino acids.

The chain links TRBV29-1 to TRBJ1-5, with D hard to call. This CDR3 has 12 amino acids. Germline V CDR1 and CDR2: SQVTM, ANQGSEA. Deletions cut 3 bases from V and 9 bases from J, with 12 bases between. This CDR3 is CSVEGDGPPQHF. In DNA, the CDR3 is TGCAGCGTTGAGGGCGACGGTCCGCCCCAGCATTTT. Combining the CDR3 with reference TRBV29-1 and TRBJ1-5 gives the whole variable domain SAVISQKPSRDICQRGTSLTIQCQVDSQVTMMFWYRQQPGQSLTLIATANQGSEATYESGFVIDKFPISRPNLTFSTLTVSNMSPEDSSIYLCSVEGDGPPQHFGDGTRLSIL.

Note on this clonotype: At one of its ends the junction is not consistent with the germline gene, which may arise from a read error. This chain uses TRBV9 with TRBJ1-1; 7 bases agree with TRBD1. Germline V gene data show CDR1 as SGDLS and CDR2 as YYNGEE. This CDR3 has 14 residues. The CDR3, as DNA: TGTGCCGGCAGCCCTCACCAGGGGGACACTGAAGCTTTCTTT. It codes for CAGSPHQGDTEAFF.

The chain employs TRBV12-3 or TRBV12-4 and TRBJ1-4; D uncertain. V shed 5 bases and J shed 3 bases, with 10 bases lying between them. The CDR3 sequence is 14 residues long. CDR3 coding DNA: TGTGCCAGCAGTGTAGGCGGGGCTAATGAAAAACTGTTTTTT. It encodes CASSVGGANEKLFF.

This chain links TRBV29-1 with TRBJ1-1, with a tentative D call TRBD1 (6 bases). The CDR3 is 14 amino acids. The V gene lost 6 bases and the J gene lost 1 base, with 15 bases spanning the gap. Germline lookup yields CDR1 SQVTM and CDR2 ANQGSEA. The CDR3 region is CSVNPGTQNTEAFF. For the CDR3, the DNA is TGCAGCGTGAACCCCGGGACACAGAACACTGAAGCTTTCTTT.

This clonotype turned up a few times. The V call is TRBV20-1, the J call TRBJ2-7, with a weak D call TRBD2 (6 bases). There are 14 residues in the CDR3. Trimming left V 8 bases short and J 3 bases short, with 20 bases between. Germline CDR1 reads DFQATT; CDR2 reads SNEGSKA (reference sequence). This CDR3 is CSPPLGGGYYEQYF. CDR3 bases: TGCAGTCCCCCCCTTGGTGGGGGGTACTACGAGCAGTACTTC.

This rearrangement joins TRBV30 to TRBJ2-3; D is unclear. V was pared by 3 bases and J by 5 bases, with 9 bases between. The germline V gene encodes CDR1 GTSNPN and CDR2 SVGIG (reference sequence). This CDR3 has 12 amino acids. CDR3 in amino acids: CAWSRDRDTQYF. For the CDR3, the DNA is TGTGCCTGGAGCCGCGATCGAGATACGCAGTATTTT.

Of note for this clonotype: At one boundary the junction diverges from the germline segment, which might be a read error. The chain joins TRBV4-2 to TRBJ2-1; D possibly matches TRBD1 or TRBD2 (6 bases each). This CDR3 is built from 17 residues. The germline V gene encodes CDR1 LGHNA and CDR2 YNFKEQ. The DNA for the CDR3 is TGTGCCAGCAGCGAAGAGGGCCCGGGGGCAGCTTCTAGGGAGCAGTTCTTC. Protein product: CASSEEGPGAASREQFF.

For this clonotype: Compared with germline, one end of the junction differs, possibly owing to a read error. This chain links TRBV14 with TRBJ1-1; no clear D. Germline V gene lookup returns CDR1 SGHDN and CDR2 FVKESK. This CDR3 spans 15 amino acids. CDR3: CASRQDTYVNTEAFF. DNA for the CDR3: TGTGCCAGCAGGCAAGATACGTACGTGAACACTGAAGCTTTCTTT.

This clonotype occurred a few times. The chain combines TRBV20-1 with TRBJ1-2; D is ambiguous. The germline V gene has CDR1 DFQATT and CDR2 SNEGSKA (reference sequence). The CDR3 loop spans 14 amino acids. Trimming removed 3 bases from V and 5 bases from J, with 16 bases in between. CDR3 loop: CSARSPTTGYGYTF. Written as DNA, the CDR3 is TGCAGTGCTAGGAGCCCGACGACGGGTTATGGCTACACCTTC.

Regarding this clonotype: A read error may be the cause here, since a much bigger clone is one base away. The chain employs TRBV20-1 and TRBJ2-1; no reliable D call. V was pared by 3 bases and J by 5 bases, with 11 bases between. The germline CDR1 and CDR2 sequences are DFQATT and SNEGSKA (reference sequence). The CDR3 is made up of 13 amino acids. The CDR3 reads CSARIMAHNEQFF. The CDR3, as DNA: TGCAGTGCTAGGATTATGGCCCACAATGAGCAGTTCTTC.

In its sample, this clonotype was seen a few times. The rearrangement joins TRBV4-3 to TRBJ2-3; D uncertain. The CDR3 runs 13 residues. The V gene's germline CDR1 is LGHNA and CDR2 YSLEER. With 0 bases removed from V and 9 bases from J, the gap between germline ends came to 10 bases. As DNA, the CDR3 is TGCGCCAGCAGCCAAGAAGCCGACCGAACGCAGTATTTT. Translated, it gives CASSQEADRTQYF.

This clonotype was observed a handful of times. CDR3 sequence reads: CASSLTGGLNQPQHF. CDR3 DNA: TGTGCCAGCAGCCTGACAGGGGGCCTTAATCAGCCCCAGCATTTT. V gene TRBV7-2 combines with J gene TRBJ1-5; 10 nucleotides align to TRBD1. Germline V gives CDR1 SGHTA, CDR2 FQGNSA. V dropped 5 bases and J dropped 4; count of bases not matched to a gene: 5. This CDR3 comprises 15 residues.

This clonotype was seen a single time. The rearrangement joins TRBV9 to TRBJ2-4, with 8 bases identical to TRBD1. The tail of the sequence fits TRBJ2-7 better, so the J call may be wrong. This CDR3 has 15 amino acids. The germline V gene encodes CDR1 SGDLS and CDR2 YYNGEE. The CDR3 DNA reads as TGTGCCAGCAGCGTAGAGGGGACAGGCTTCTACGAGCAGTACTTC. It codes for CASSVEGTGFYEQYF.